These 25 T cell receptor beta chains were sequenced from one sample in a study of blood T cell repertoires in COVID-19. Sequencing was performed with immunoSEQ multiplex PCR; in TCRdb, only in-frame clones are kept and a portion is missing. The sample has more than 110,000 clones; 82% are singletons. Sequencing was performed on peripheral blood. Receptors originate from a woman at least 80 years old with acute or convalescent COVID-19.

This clone came up a few times. The chain links TRBV7-2 to TRBJ2-3; 7 nucleotides align to TRBD1. With V trimmed by 3 bases and J by 1 base, 10 bases remained unmatched. Germline-derived CDR1 and CDR2 are SGHTA and FQGNSA. CDR3 length equals 17 residues. DNA for the CDR3: TGTGCCAGCAGCTTGCACCCCTTGAGGGGGCGCACAGATACGCAGTATTTT. Protein product: CASSLHPLRGRTDTQYF.

This clone was seen a single time. The chain links TRBV28 to TRBJ2-5, with a tentative D call TRBD1 (6 bases). V was shortened by 4 bases and J by 5 bases, with 14 bases between the two germline ends. Per germline, CDR1 MDHEN and CDR2 SYDVKM. CDR3 length: 14 amino acids. CDR3 in DNA: TGTGCCAGCAGTTCTACAGGGTACCGGGAGACCCAGTACTTC. It yields the protein CASSSTGYRETQYF.

The chain carries TRBV19 and TRBJ2-5; 7 bases agree with TRBD1. The CDR3 is 16 amino acids. J was trimmed by 2 bases and V by 1 base; bases with no gene match: 7. Germline V gene data show CDR1 as LNHDA and CDR2 as SQIVND (reference sequence). The CDR3 sequence: CASSIARDRAQETQYF. The CDR3 region has the DNA TGTGCCAGTAGTATAGCCCGGGACAGAGCGCAAGAGACCCAGTACTTC. Full variable domain (missing parts from reference TRBV19 and TRBJ2-5): DGGITQSPKYLFRKEGQNVTLSCEQNLNHDAMYWYRQDPGQGLRLIYYSQIVNDFQKGDIAEGYSVSREKKESFPLTVTSAQKNPTAFYLCASSIARDRAQETQYFGPGTRLLVL.

The chain carries TRBV10-3 and TRBJ1-3, with TRBD1 as a possible D gene (5 bases). Germline lookup yields CDR1 ENHRY and CDR2 SYGVKD. The CDR3 extends over 14 amino acids. Trimming stripped 7 bases from V and 1 base from J, with 11 bases between. CDR3 in amino acids: CAINNQGSGNTIYF. In DNA form, the CDR3 reads TGTGCCATCAATAATCAGGGATCTGGAAACACCATATATTTT.

The J gene is TRBJ2-2, the V gene TRBV10-2; TRBD2 might be the D (6 bases). The CDR3 runs to 16 residues. In germline, CDR1 is WSHSY, CDR2 SAAADI. V was shortened by 7 bases and J by 5 bases, with 20 bases between the two germline ends. This CDR3 reads CASNELEGVGTGELFF. The CDR3 DNA reads TGCGCCAGCAACGAATTGGAGGGAGTTGGAACCGGGGAGCTGTTTTTT.

In nucleotides, the CDR3 is TGTGCCAGCTCCCGCACAGGGGCCTATGGCTACACCTTC. This translates into CASSRTGAYGYTF. The gene calls are TRBV5-4 and TRBJ1-2; 7 bases are shared with TRBD1. V gave up 7 bases and J gave up 4 bases; unmatched junction bases: 7. Germline V lookup: CDR1 SGHNT, CDR2 YYREEE (reference sequence). The CDR3 has 13 amino acids.

The CDR3 loop reads CASSSRTGTGGKLFF. The CDR3 nucleotides are TGTGCCAGCAGTTCCAGGACAGGGACAGGGGGTAAACTGTTTTTT. The J gene is TRBJ1-4, the V gene TRBV28, with TRBD1 matching 11 bases. This CDR3 has 15 residues. Germline values: CDR1 MDHEN, CDR2 SYDVKM. Trimming removed 4 bases from V and 11 bases from J; junction bases left unmatched: 9.

The rearrangement uses TRBV11-1 and TRBJ2-3, with D possibly being TRBD1 (6 bases). The CDR3 spans 16 residues. V lost 2 bases and J 14 bases, leaving 26 bases between the germline ends. CDR1 and CDR2 (germline): SGHAT, FQDESV (reference sequence). CDR3 coding DNA: TGTGCCAGCAGCTTACTCGCGGCCGTCGTCCGTGGGGGCGTGTATTTT. Its protein is CASSLLAAVVRGGVYF.

The chain uses TRBV2 and TRBJ2-1, with TRBD2 matching 7 bases. The germline V gene has CDR1 SNHLY and CDR2 FYNNEI. The length of the CDR3 is 13 residues. V was pared by 8 bases and J by 8 bases, with 9 bases of the junction left unmatched. CDR3 amino acids: CASFRGGGDEQFF. The CDR3 nucleotides read TGTGCCAGCTTCCGCGGGGGTGGCGATGAGCAGTTCTTC. The entire variable domain, with the rest obtained from reference TRBV2 and TRBJ2-1, is as follows: EPEVTQTPSHQVTQMGQEVILRCVPISNHLYFYWYRQILGQKVEFLVSFYNNEISEKSEIFDDQFSVERPDGSNFTLKIRSTKLEDSAMYFCASFRGGGDEQFFGPGTRLTVL.

The chain links TRBV18 to TRBJ2-5, with D perhaps matching TRBD2 (6 bases). Germline CDR1 and CDR2: KGHSH and LQKENI. The CDR3 spans 14 residues. The V end lost 1 base, the J end lost 5 bases, and 11 bases lay between the germline ends. As DNA, the CDR3 is TGTGCCAGCTCACCACGGAGGGCCCAGGAGACCCAGTACTTC. Protein: CASSPRRAQETQYF.

V is TRBV28 and J is TRBJ2-5; 11 bases match TRBD2. Germline loops: CDR1 MDHEN, CDR2 SYDVKM. With V trimmed by 5 bases and J by 4 bases, 9 bases remained unmatched. This CDR3 comprises 16 residues. CDR3 residues: CASSPRLAGRRETQYF. The CDR3 coding sequence is TGTGCCAGCAGTCCCAGACTAGCGGGGAGAAGAGAGACCCAGTACTTC.

The gene calls are TRBV30 and TRBJ1-1, with D possibly TRBD1 on 6 matching bases. The germline V gene has CDR1 GTSNPN and CDR2 SVGIG (reference sequence). V lost 3 bases and J 1 base, leaving 12 bases between the germline ends. The CDR3 length is 14 residues. In DNA, the CDR3 is TGTGCCTGGAGGGCCGGGACATCGAACACTGAAGCTTTCTTT. Translating gives CAWRAGTSNTEAFF. Drawing the rest from reference TRBV30 and TRBJ1-1, the complete variable domain is SQTIHQWPATLVQPVGSPLSLECTVEGTSNPNLYWYRQAAGRGLQLLFYSVGIGQISSEVPQNLSASRPQDRQFILSSKKLLLSDSGFYLCAWRAGTSNTEAFFGQGTRLTVV.

The chain is built from TRBV28 and TRBJ1-2, with 7 positions matching TRBD1. This CDR3 contains 14 residues. The germline CDR1 and CDR2 sequences are MDHEN and SYDVKM. V shed 8 bases and J 5 bases; nucleotides not matched to a gene: 11. The CDR3: CASGRGTARYGYTF. As DNA, the CDR3 is TGTGCCAGCGGAAGAGGGACAGCCCGGTATGGCTACACCTTC.

V usage is TRBV2 and J usage is TRBJ2-4, with D perhaps TRBD2 (5 bases). Germline CDR1 reads SNHLY; CDR2 reads FYNNEI. Trimming left V 5 bases short and J 3 bases short, with 11 bases between. CDR3 length equals 14 residues. The DNA for the CDR3 is TGTGCCAGCAGTCCCGAGGAGGACAAAAACATTCAGTACTTC. This encodes CASSPEEDKNIQYF.

The genes are TRBV5-6 and TRBJ2-7, with 7 bases lining up with TRBD1. Germline CDR1 is SGHDT and CDR2 is YYEEEE. The V segment lost 4 bases and the J segment 3 bases; nucleotides outside the gene matches: 10. CDR3 length: 15 amino acids. The CDR3 protein is CASSLSTGVGYEQYF. The CDR3 DNA follows: TGTGCCAGCAGCCTTAGTACAGGGGTCGGCTACGAGCAGTACTTC. Full variable domain (missing parts from reference TRBV5-6 and TRBJ2-7): DAGVTQSPTHLIKTRGQQVTLRCSPKSGHDTVSWYQQALGQGPQFIFQYYEEEERQRGNFPDRFSGHQFPNYSSELNVNALLLGDSALYLCASSLSTGVGYEQYFGPGTRLTVT.

This chain uses TRBV28 with TRBJ1-5, with 9 positions matching TRBD1. V was pared by 6 bases and J by 7 bases, with 10 bases of the junction left unmatched. CDR1 MDHEN and CDR2 SYDVKM come from the germline V gene. The CDR3 is made up of 15 amino acids. In DNA, the CDR3 is TGTGCCAGCAGGGCCGACGGACAGGGGAGGCAGCCCCAGCATTTT. Translated: CASRADGQGRQPQHF.

This clone was recorded only once. V gene TRBV18 combines with J gene TRBJ1-5; 9 nucleotides match TRBD1. CDR3 length equals 14 residues. The trim removed 5 bases at V and 3 bases at J, leaving 2 bases unmatched. Germline V gives CDR1 KGHSH, CDR2 LQKENI. DNA of the CDR3: TGTGCCAGCTCATGGGACAGGGACAATCAGCCCCAGCATTTT. It codes for CASSWDRDNQPQHF. Together with reference TRBV18 and TRBJ1-5, the CDR3 gives the full variable domain: NAGVMQNPRHLVRRRGQEARLRCSPMKGHSHVYWYRQLPEEGLKFMVYLQKENIIDESGMPKERFSAEFPKEGPSILRIQQVVRGDSAAYFCASSWDRDNQPQHFGDGTRLSIL.

This clone was counted a few times. The junction differs from germline at one of its ends, possibly a read error. This chain joins TRBV5-1 and TRBJ1-2; no clear D. The CDR3 totals 13 residues. Per germline, CDR1 SGHRS and CDR2 YFSETQ. CDR3 sequence reads: CASSLRANSGYTF. CDR3 bases: TGCGCCAGCAGCTTAAGAGCCAACTCTGGCTACACCTTC.

The genes are TRBV5-1 and TRBJ2-7, with D perhaps matching TRBD1 (6 bases). Germline assignment: CDR1 SGHRS and CDR2 YFSETQ. Trimming pared 4 bases from V and 3 bases from J, leaving 17 bases between. The CDR3 runs 15 residues. The CDR3 nucleotides read TGCGCCAGCAGCATCTCGCTTTCACAGGGCTACGAGCAGTACTTC. As protein: CASSISLSQGYEQYF.

V usage is TRBV5-4 and J usage is TRBJ2-3; a possible D gene is TRBD1 (6 bases). V was shortened by 2 bases and J by 4 bases, with 11 bases between the two germline ends. The CDR3 is 14 residues long. The germline gives CDR1 SGHNT, CDR2 YYREEE (reference sequence). CDR3 DNA: TGTGCCAGCAGCTTTGGACAGTCTGCAGATACGCAGTATTTT. Protein sequence: CASSFGQSADTQYF.

The chain is built from TRBV7-8 and TRBJ2-1; TRBD2 matches 13 bases. V was clipped by 2 bases and J by 12 bases; unmatched bases: 13. Germline-derived CDR1 and CDR2 are SGHVS and FQNEAQ. This CDR3 is 17 amino acids long. DNA for the CDR3: TGTGCCAGCAGCTTAAATCCGGGACTAGCGGGGATCGGTGGGCAGTTCTTC. It encodes CASSLNPGLAGIGGQFF.

A single count supports this clone. The chain carries TRBV6-2 or TRBV6-3 and TRBJ2-1; D uncertain. V dropped 4 bases and J dropped 10 bases, with 17 bases sitting between them. The V gene's germline CDR1 is MNHEY and CDR2 SVGEGT. The CDR3 is 14 residues long. Written as DNA, the CDR3 is TGTGCCAGCAGTTTCCTAGACCCTGCCGCAGAGCAGTTCTTC. As protein: CASSFLDPAAEQFF.

The CDR3 spells CASSSAGAFTEAFF. For the CDR3, the DNA is TGTGCCAGCAGTTCGGCGGGGGCCTTCACTGAAGCTTTCTTT. This sequence joins TRBV28 and TRBJ1-1, with D possibly being TRBD1 (6 bases). Trimming took 4 bases from V and 4 from J, leaving 13 bases between them. Looked up from germline, CDR1 is MDHEN and CDR2 is SYDVKM. CDR3 length: 14 residues.

The V gene is TRBV28, the J gene TRBJ2-3, with 8 bases fitting TRBD2. The CDR3 is made up of 18 amino acids. J gave up 3 bases and V 5 bases, and 16 bases lay outside the gene matches. Germline CDR1 reads MDHEN; CDR2 reads SYDVKM. CDR3: CASSPVERGRQRTDTQYF. CDR3 in DNA: TGTGCCAGCAGTCCCGTTGAGCGGGGGCGTCAGAGAACAGATACGCAGTATTTT. The full variable domain, its missing parts supplied by reference TRBV28 and TRBJ2-3, is DVKVTQSSRYLVKRTGEKVFLECVQDMDHENMFWYRQDPGLGLRLIYFSYDVKMKEKGDIPEGYSVSREKKERFSLILESASTNQTSMYLCASSPVERGRQRTDTQYFGPGTRLTVL.

Only one count was recorded for this clone. The chain couples TRBV2 to TRBJ2-2; D not certain. CDR3 length equals 13 residues. Between the trimmed V and J ends, which lost 2 bases and 6 bases, there was a span of 7 bases. CDR1 is SNHLY and CDR2 is FYNNEI in the germline V gene. The CDR3 loop is CASSEIRAGELFF. The DNA of the CDR3 is TGTGCCAGCAGTGAAATACGGGCCGGGGAGCTGTTTTTT.